Listed below are T cell receptor beta chains from one sample, sequenced in a study of blood T cell repertoires in COVID-19. The table came from immunoSEQ multiplex PCR; TCRdb's copy has only in-frame clones and leaves some out. The sample includes 260,000 or so clones, roughly four fifths of them seen just once. The source material was peripheral blood. The receptors were gathered from a woman aged 80 or over with COVID-19, enrolled during active disease. CDR3s include the opening cysteine and the closing phenylalanine or tryptophan. D genes are given only for firm matches. Not all rows give a size; the values are once, few, many and, for expanded clones, a class.

TRBJ2-5,15,NA,NA,TRBV24-1,TGTGCCACCAGTGACCGGACTCAAGATGGGGAGACCCAGTACTTC,CATSDRTQDGETQYF
TRBJ2-6,17,NA,NA,TRBV5-1,TGCGCCAGCAGCTTGGTCTACGGAGGCTCTGGGGCCAACGTCCTGACTTTC,CASSLVYGGSGANVLTF
TRBJ1-1,14,once,TRBD1,TRBV5-1,TGCGCCAGCAGCTCCACAGGGGGAGGTACTGAAGCTTTCTTT,CASSSTGGGTEAFF
TRBJ1-5,14,once,NA,TRBV28,TGTGCCAGCAGTTTGCCGGGTGATCATCAGCCCCAGCATTTT,CASSLPGDHQPQHF
TRBJ2-3,15,once,NA,TRBV6-6,TGTGCCACCGCGTACAGGGAGATTAGCACAGATACGCAGTATTTT,CATAYREISTDTQYF
TRBJ2-5,15,few,TRBD2,TRBV3-1/TRBV3-2,TGTGCCAGCAGCGGAACACTAGCGGGAGAAGAGACCCAGTACTTC,CASSGTLAGEETQYF
TRBJ2-7,16,NA,TRBD2,TRBV18,TGTGCCAGCTCACCACCGAGGGCGGGGGACTCCTACGAGCAGTACTTC,CASSPPRAGDSYEQYF
TRBJ1-2,15,NA,TRBD1,TRBV6-5,TGTGCCAGCAGTTTGTCCCGGGACAGGCCCTATGGCTACACCTTC,CASSLSRDRPYGYTF
TRBJ1-1,15,few,TRBD1,TRBV5-1,TGCGCCAGCAGCTTGGAGGGACAGCCTAACACTGAAGCTTTCTTT,CASSLEGQPNTEAFF
TRBJ1-2,16,NA,TRBD1,TRBV3-1/TRBV3-2,TGTGCCAGCAGCCATGAGGGACAGGCGATTAACTATGGCTACACCTTC,CASSHEGQAINYGYTF
TRBJ2-3,15,NA,NA,TRBV27,TGTGCCAGCAGTTTACAGGGGCGCGGCACAGATACGCAGTATTTT,CASSLQGRGTDTQYF
TRBJ2-1,17,NA,TRBD2,TRBV19,TGTGCCAGTAGTCGGACTAGCGGACGGTCTTCCTACAATGAGCAGTTCTTC,CASSRTSGRSSYNEQFF
TRBJ1-4,14,NA,TRBD1,TRBV3-1/TRBV3-2,TGTGCCAGCAGCCGCCGACAGGGAAACGAAAAACTGTTTTTT,CASSRRQGNEKLFF
TRBJ1-2,13,NA,TRBD1,TRBV28,TGTGTCATCGGGGGGGACAGAGTCTATGGCTACACCTTC,CVIGGDRVYGYTF